This record covers a single T cell receptor beta chain. Its antigen is unknown. No per-base quality is available; no much larger clone lies one base away. The CDR3, from cysteine to phenylalanine, totals 15 residues. Kept here is only the CDR3 DNA, which spans 45 bases and is read in frame from base 1. Trimming removed 3 bases from V and 0 bases from J, leaving 11 bases between the germline ends. CDR1 and CDR2 (SEHNR, FQNEAQ) derive from the germline V gene (reference sequence). The donors belonged to the validation cohort of over a hundred subjects, which was separate from the approximately 700-subject first cohort. This sample stems from a study of cytomegalovirus exposure and HLA in healthy donors (dated by TCRdb to about 2017). About the full investigation: According to a later analysis, the 120 or so validation repertoires were produced on the same platform as the 666 repertoires of the first cohort. The study aimed to test whether cataloging public T cell receptors could reveal signatures of past pathogen exposure. Along with the roughly 610-subject first cohort, a separate validation cohort of over a hundred different subjects was used. High-throughput TCR immunosequencing, statistical association of individual TCRs with disease status, and machine learning were combined to predict cytomegalovirus infection status.

The library was prepared using the immunoSEQ multiplex PCR assay. The source study handled its data this way. A statistical classification framework was developed to diagnose cytomegalovirus status using the catalog of TCR beta chain sequences. TCRdb obtained this table from immuneACCESS and retained in-frame rearrangements with V and J assigned. These tables miss some clones; where compared with another copy, unresolved V genes account for less than half of the shortfall, and the remainder is unexplained. For V, J and clone size, that table is used; D and trimming come from the DNA. The sample includes around 180,000 clones, with more than 70% observed a single time. The top ten constitute over 1.1% of the sample. Study-wide conclusions, independent of this receptor: The study listed 170 or so TCR beta chains as associated with cytomegalovirus. Of the cluster scores, approximately 95% were above 0 in a later analysis, which found that TCRs clustered in the first cohort also tended to co-occur in the 90 to 150 validation repertoires. While some public TCRs were present in many individuals, most TCR sequences turned up only very rarely across donors. The validation cohort had no HLA typing available for a later analysis, so co-occurrence within that cohort was assessed over all 120 or so repertoires. In both the original and validation cohorts, the classifier was reported to diagnose cytomegalovirus status with high specificity and sensitivity. A few of the identified cytomegalovirus-associated TCR beta chains were confirmed in vitro to be specific for cytomegalovirus antigens. According to the authors, the approach could potentially be generalized to other disease states and immunological phenotypes.

Sequenced material: PBMCs. The TCR originated in a woman aged 18-29 years in good health and CMV-seronegative. The chain is encoded by TRBV7-9 joined to TRBJ1-1; the D gene is unclear. CDR3 protein: CASSLGNSMNTEAFF. At the DNA level, the sequence is TGTGCCAGCAGCTTGGGTAACAGTATGAACACTGAAGCTTTCTTT.